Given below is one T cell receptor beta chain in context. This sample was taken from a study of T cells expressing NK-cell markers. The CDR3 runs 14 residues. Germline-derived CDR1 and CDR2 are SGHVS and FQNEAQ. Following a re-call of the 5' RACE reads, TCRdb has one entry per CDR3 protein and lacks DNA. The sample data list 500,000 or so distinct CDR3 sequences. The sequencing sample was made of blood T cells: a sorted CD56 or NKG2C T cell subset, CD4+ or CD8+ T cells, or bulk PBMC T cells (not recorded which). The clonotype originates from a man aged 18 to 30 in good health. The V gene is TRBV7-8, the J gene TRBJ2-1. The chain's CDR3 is CASSHRRMMGEQFF.